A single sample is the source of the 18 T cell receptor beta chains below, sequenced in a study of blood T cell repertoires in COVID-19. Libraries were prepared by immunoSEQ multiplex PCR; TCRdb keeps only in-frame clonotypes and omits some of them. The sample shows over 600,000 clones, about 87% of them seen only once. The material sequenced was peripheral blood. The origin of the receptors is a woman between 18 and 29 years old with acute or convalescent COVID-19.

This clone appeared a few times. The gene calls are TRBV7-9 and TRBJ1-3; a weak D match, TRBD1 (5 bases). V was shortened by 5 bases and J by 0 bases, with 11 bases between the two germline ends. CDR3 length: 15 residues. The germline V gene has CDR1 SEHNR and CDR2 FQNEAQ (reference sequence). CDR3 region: CASSVGLSSGNTIYF. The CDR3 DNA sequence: TGTGCCAGCAGCGTGGGACTGTCCTCTGGAAACACCATATATTTT.

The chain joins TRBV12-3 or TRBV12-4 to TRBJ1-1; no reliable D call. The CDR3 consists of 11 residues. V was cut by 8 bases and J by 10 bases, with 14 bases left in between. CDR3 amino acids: CASASGSGAFF. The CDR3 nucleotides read TGTGCCAGCGCCTCGGGGAGCGGAGCTTTCTTT.

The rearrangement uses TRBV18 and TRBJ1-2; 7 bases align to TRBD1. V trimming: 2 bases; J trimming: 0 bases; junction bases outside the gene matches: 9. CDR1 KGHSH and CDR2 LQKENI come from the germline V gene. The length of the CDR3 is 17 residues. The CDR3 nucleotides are TGTGCCAGCTCACCAGTGGGGACAGCTTCGTCTAACTATGGCTACACCTTC. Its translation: CASSPVGTASSNYGYTF.

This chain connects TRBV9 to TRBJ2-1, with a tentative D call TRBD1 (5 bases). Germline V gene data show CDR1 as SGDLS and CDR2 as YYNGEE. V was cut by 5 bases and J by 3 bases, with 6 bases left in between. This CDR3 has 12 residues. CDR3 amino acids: CASRDSYNEQFF. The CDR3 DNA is TGTGCCAGCAGAGACAGCTACAATGAGCAGTTCTTC.

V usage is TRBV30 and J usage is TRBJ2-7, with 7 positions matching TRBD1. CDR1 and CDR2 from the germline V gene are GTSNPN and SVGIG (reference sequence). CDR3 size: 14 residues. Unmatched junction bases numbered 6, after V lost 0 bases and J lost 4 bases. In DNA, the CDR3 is TGTGCCTGGAGTGTACAAAGGGGGCGATACGAGCAGTACTTC. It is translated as CAWSVQRGRYEQYF.

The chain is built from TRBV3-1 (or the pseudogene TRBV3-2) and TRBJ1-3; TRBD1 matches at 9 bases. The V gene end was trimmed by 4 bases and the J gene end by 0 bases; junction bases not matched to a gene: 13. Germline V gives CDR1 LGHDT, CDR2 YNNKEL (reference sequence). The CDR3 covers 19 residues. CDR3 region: CASSPDRGKKMSSGNTIYF. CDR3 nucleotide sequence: TGTGCCAGCAGCCCGGACAGGGGCAAGAAAATGAGCTCTGGAAACACCATATATTTT.

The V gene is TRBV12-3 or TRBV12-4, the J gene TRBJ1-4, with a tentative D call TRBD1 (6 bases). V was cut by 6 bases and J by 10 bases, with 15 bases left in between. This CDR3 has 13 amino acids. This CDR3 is CASRGGTTGKLFF. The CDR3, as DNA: TGTGCCAGCAGAGGTGGGACAACTGGAAAACTGTTTTTT.

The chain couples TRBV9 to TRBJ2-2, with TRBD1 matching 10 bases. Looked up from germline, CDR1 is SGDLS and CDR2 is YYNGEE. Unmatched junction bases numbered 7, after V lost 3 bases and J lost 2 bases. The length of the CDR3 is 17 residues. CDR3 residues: CASSEPGQGPNTGELFF. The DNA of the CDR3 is TGTGCCAGCAGCGAACCGGGACAGGGGCCAAACACCGGGGAGCTGTTTTTT. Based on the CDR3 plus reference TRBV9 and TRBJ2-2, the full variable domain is DSGVTQTPKHLITATGQRVTLRCSPRSGDLSVYWYQQSLDQGLQFLIQYYNGEERAKGNILERFSAQQFPDLHSELNLSSLELGDSALYFCASSEPGQGPNTGELFFGEGSRLTVL.

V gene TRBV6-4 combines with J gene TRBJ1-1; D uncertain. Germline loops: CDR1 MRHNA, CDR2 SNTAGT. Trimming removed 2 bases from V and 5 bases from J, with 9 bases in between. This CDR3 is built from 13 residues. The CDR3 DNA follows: TGTGCCAGCAGTGACAGGGAGGGAACTGAAGCTTTCTTT. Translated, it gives CASSDREGTEAFF.

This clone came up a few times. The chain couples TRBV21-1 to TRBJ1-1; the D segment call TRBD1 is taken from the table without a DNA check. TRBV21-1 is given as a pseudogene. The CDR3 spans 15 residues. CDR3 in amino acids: CASSIHRVMNTEAFF. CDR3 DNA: TGTGCCAGCAGCATTCACAGGGTTATGAACACTGAAGCTTTCTTT.

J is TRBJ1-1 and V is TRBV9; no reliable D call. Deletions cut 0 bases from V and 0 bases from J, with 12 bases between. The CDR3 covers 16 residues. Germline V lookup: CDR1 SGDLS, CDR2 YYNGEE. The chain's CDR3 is CASSVALEQLNTEAFF. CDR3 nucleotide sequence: TGTGCCAGCAGCGTAGCGTTGGAGCAGTTGAACACTGAAGCTTTCTTT.

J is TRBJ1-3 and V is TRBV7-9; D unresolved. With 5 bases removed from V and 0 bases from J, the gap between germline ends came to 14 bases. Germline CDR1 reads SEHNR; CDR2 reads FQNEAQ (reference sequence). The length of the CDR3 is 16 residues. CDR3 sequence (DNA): TGTGCCAGCAGCGGACGACGGGATGACTCTGGAAACACCATATATTTT. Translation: CASSGRRDDSGNTIYF.

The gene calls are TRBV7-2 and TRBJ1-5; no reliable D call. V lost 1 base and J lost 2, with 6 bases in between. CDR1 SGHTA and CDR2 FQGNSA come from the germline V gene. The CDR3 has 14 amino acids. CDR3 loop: CASSLVYGNQPQHF. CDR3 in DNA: TGTGCCAGCAGCTTAGTATATGGCAATCAGCCCCAGCATTTT.

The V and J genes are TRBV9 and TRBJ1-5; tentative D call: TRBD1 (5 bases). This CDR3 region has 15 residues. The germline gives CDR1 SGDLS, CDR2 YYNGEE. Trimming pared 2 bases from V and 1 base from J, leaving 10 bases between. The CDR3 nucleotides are TGTGCCAGCAGCGTGGGCAGGGCAAGCAATCAGCCCCAGCATTTT. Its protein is CASSVGRASNQPQHF.

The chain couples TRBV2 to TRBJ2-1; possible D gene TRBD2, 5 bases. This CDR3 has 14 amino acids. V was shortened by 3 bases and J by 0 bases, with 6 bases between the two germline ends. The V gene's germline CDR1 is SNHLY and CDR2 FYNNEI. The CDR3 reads CASSDLASYNEQFF. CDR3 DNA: TGTGCCAGCAGTGACCTAGCCTCCTACAATGAGCAGTTCTTC.

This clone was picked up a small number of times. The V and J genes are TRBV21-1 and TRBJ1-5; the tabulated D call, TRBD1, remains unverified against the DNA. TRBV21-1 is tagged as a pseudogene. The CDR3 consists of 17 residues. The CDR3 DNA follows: TGTGCCAGCAGTCCCGACAGGGTTAACTATAGCAATCAGCCCCAGCATTTT. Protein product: CASSPDRVNYSNQPQHF.

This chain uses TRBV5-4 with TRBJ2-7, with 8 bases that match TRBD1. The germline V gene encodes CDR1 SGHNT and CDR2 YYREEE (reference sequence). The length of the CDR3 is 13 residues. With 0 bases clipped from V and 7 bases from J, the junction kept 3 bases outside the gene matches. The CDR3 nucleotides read TGTGCCAGCAGCTTGGAGACAGGGGAAGAGCAGTACTTC. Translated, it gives CASSLETGEEQYF. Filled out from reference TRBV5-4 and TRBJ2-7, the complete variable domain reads ETGVTQSPTHLIKTRGQQVTLRCSSQSGHNTVSWYQQALGQGPQFIFQYYREEENGRGNFPPRFSGLQFPNYSSELNVNALELDDSALYLCASSLETGEEQYFGPGTRLTVT.

The CDR3 DNA reads TGTGCCAGCAGCCCCCCGGACAGGGGGAACACTGAAGCTTTCTTT. Amino acid sequence: CASSPPDRGNTEAFF. The chain joins TRBV4-2 to TRBJ1-1; TRBD1 matches at 9 bases. The ends lost 4 bases at V and 1 base at J; junction bases unmatched: 4. The CDR3 totals 15 residues. The germline gives CDR1 LGHNA, CDR2 YNFKEQ.